The rows below give T cell receptor beta chains drawn from one sample of a study of brain metastases from non-small cell lung cancer. Using immunoSEQ multiplex PCR, the repertoire was profiled, and TCRdb retains in-frame clones only, with some absent. The table lists over 1,000 clones, about 85% of them singletons. Input material: tissue from a brain metastasis. These receptors came from a donor aged 40 or over with non-small cell lung cancer. Both conserved end residues are part of each CDR3. A D gene is named only where the DNA matches it firmly. The listing skips clone size in some rows; elsewhere it reads once, few, many or a size class.

abundance	v_gene	len	j_gene	d_gene	CDR3aa	CDR3nt
NA	TRBV2	14	TRBJ2-3	TRBD2	CASSVGLVSDTQYF	TGTGCCAGCAGTGTAGGACTAGTTTCAGATACGCAGTATTTT
NA	TRBV4-2	16	TRBJ1-5	NA	CASSQEAGQGDQPQHF	TGTGCCAGCAGCCAAGAGGCTGGGCAGGGTGATCAGCCCCAGCATTTT
NA	TRBV3-1/TRBV3-2	16	TRBJ1-1	TRBD1	CASSQGTGGLNTEAFF	TGTGCCAGCAGCCAAGGAACAGGGGGTCTGAACACTGAAGCTTTCTTT
NA	TRBV24-1	15	TRBJ2-1	NA	CATSDEGGPYNEQFF	TGTGCCACCAGTGATGAGGGGGGGCCCTACAATGAGCAGTTCTTC
NA	TRBV6-4	15	TRBJ2-1	NA	CASSDSAFANNEQFF	TGTGCCAGCAGTGACTCCGCTTTCGCTAACAATGAGCAGTTCTTC
NA	TRBV29-1	12	TRBJ2-3	NA	CSAAGVADTQYF	TGCAGCGCAGCAGGGGTTGCAGATACGCAGTATTTT
large	TRBV7-2	13	TRBJ1-5	NA	CASSSDINQPQHF	TGTGCCAGCAGCTCGGACATTAATCAGCCCCAGCATTTT
few	TRBV5-4	12	TRBJ1-1	TRBD1	CASSPYEGAAFF	TGTGCCAGCAGCCCATATGAGGGGGCAGCTTTCTTT
once	TRBV24-1	12	TRBJ2-1	NA	CATSDYDNEQFF	TGTGCCACCAGTGACTACGACAATGAGCAGTTCTTC
once	TRBV21-1	14	TRBJ1-4	NA	CASSKESGNEKLFF	TGTGCCAGCAGCAAAGAGTCGGGCAACGAAAAACTGTTTTTT
NA	TRBV7-9	13	TRBJ2-3	NA	CASSLTYTDTQYF	TGTGCCAGCAGCTTAACTTACACAGATACGCAGTATTTT
NA	TRBV2	13	TRBJ1-1	NA	CADSAGENTEAFF	TGTGCCGACTCCGCCGGGGAGAACACTGAAGCTTTCTTT
NA	TRBV24-1	16	TRBJ1-2	NA	CATSDAGSTTGGGYTF	TGTGCCACCAGTGATGCAGGGTCTACTACCGGAGGGGGCTACACCTTC
NA	TRBV25-1	12	TRBJ1-1	NA	CASSEGRTEAFF	TGTGCCAGCAGTGAGGGTCGGACTGAAGCTTTCTTT
NA	TRBV5-4	14	TRBJ1-2	TRBD1	CASTLGGQYYGYTF	TGTGCCAGCACCTTAGGGGGACAGTACTATGGCTACACCTTC
hyperexpanded	TRBV30	13	TRBJ1-5	NA	CAWSPTGRQPQHF	TGTGCCTGGAGTCCTACAGGGCGGCAGCCCCAGCATTTT
NA	TRBV7-9	16	TRBJ2-2	NA	CASRAPGTGNTGELFF	TGTGCCAGCAGGGCACCCGGGACGGGTAACACCGGGGAGCTGTTTTTT
NA	TRBV28	14	TRBJ2-7	NA	CASSLELGVYEQYF	TGTGCCAGCAGTTTAGAACTAGGCGTCTACGAGCAGTACTTC
NA	TRBV27	15	TRBJ2-1	TRBD2	CASSLGTSGNNEQFF	TGTGCCAGCAGTTTAGGGACTAGCGGAAACAATGAGCAGTTCTTC
NA	TRBV7-9	17	TRBJ2-7	NA	CASRPPRGRTSSYEQYF	TGTGCCAGCCGTCCCCCTCGGGGCAGAACCAGCTCCTACGAGCAGTACTTC
NA	TRBV12-3/TRBV12-4	13	TRBJ2-1	NA	CASANGGYNEQFF	TGTGCCAGCGCTAATGGCGGGTACAATGAGCAGTTCTTC
NA	TRBV9	15	TRBJ1-4	NA	CASSDYRDGGEKLFF	TGTGCCAGCAGCGATTACAGGGACGGGGGGGAAAAACTGTTTTTT
NA	TRBV7-9	14	TRBJ2-7	TRBD1	CASSSGTGGYEQYF	TGTGCCAGCAGCAGCGGGACAGGGGGCTACGAGCAGTACTTC
NA	TRBV25-1	17	TRBJ2-7	TRBD2	CASSETGTSGTLYEQYF	TGTGCCAGCAGTGAGACAGGGACTAGCGGGACCTTATACGAGCAGTACTTC
once	TRBV28	13	TRBJ2-3	NA	CANSGPDTDTQYF	TGTGCCAACTCGGGGCCAGACACAGATACGCAGTATTTT
NA	TRBV6-5	15	TRBJ2-4	TRBD2	CASSSGLVAKNIQYF	TGTGCCAGCAGCTCTGGACTAGTAGCCAAAAACATTCAGTACTTC
NA	TRBV7-9	13	TRBJ1-1	TRBD1	CASSEGQGTEAFF	TGTGCCAGCAGCGAGGGACAGGGAACTGAAGCTTTCTTT
NA	TRBV28	13	TRBJ1-2	NA	CASSLDGNYGYTF	TGTGCCAGCAGTCTTGACGGAAACTATGGCTACACCTTC
NA	TRBV4-2	18	TRBJ2-3	TRBD2	CASSQDPLAGRGTDTQYF	TGTGCCAGCAGCCAAGATCCTTTAGCGGGAAGAGGCACAGATACGCAGTATTTT
NA	TRBV5-1	14	TRBJ2-1	TRBD2	CASSLGPGGNEQFF	TGCGCCAGCAGCTTGGGGCCGGGGGGCAATGAGCAGTTCTTC
NA	TRBV28	15	TRBJ1-4	NA	CASSQGGTSNEKLFF	TGTGCCAGCAGCCAAGGCGGGACCTCTAATGAAAAACTGTTTTTT
NA	TRBV30	13	TRBJ2-1	NA	CAWSVAGNNEQFF	TGTGCCTGGAGTGTCGCAGGGAACAATGAGCAGTTCTTC
NA	TRBV7-2	16	TRBJ2-1	TRBD2	CASSLAASGSLYEQFF	TGTGCCAGCAGCTTAGCGGCTAGCGGGAGTCTATATGAGCAGTTCTTC
once	TRBV10-1	15	TRBJ2-1	NA	CASSDPSRAVGEQFF	TGCGCCAGCAGTGATCCCAGCCGGGCCGTAGGTGAGCAGTTCTTC
once	TRBV6-5	14	TRBJ2-3	NA	CASSRITSTDTQYF	TGTGCCAGCAGTAGGATAACTAGCACAGATACGCAGTATTTT
once	TRBV20-1	11	TRBJ2-4	NA	CSARGGDIQYF	TGCAGTGCTAGAGGGGGAGACATTCAGTACTTC
NA	TRBV19	15	TRBJ2-2	NA	CASSGQSTNTGELFF	TGTGCCAGTAGCGGACAGTCTACGAACACCGGGGAGCTGTTTTTT
few	TRBV28	17	TRBJ2-3	TRBD2	CASSLYFSSGITDTQYF	TGTGCCAGCAGTTTATATTTTTCTAGCGGGATAACAGATACGCAGTATTTT
NA	TRBV15	15	TRBJ2-7	NA	CATSRDGSNPYEQYF	TGTGCCACCAGCAGAGATGGAAGTAACCCCTACGAGCAGTACTTC
NA	TRBV6-5	14	TRBJ2-3	TRBD2	CASSRLAGTDTQYF	TGTGCCAGCAGCCGACTAGCGGGCACAGATACGCAGTATTTT
large	TRBV7-8	13	TRBJ2-3	NA	CASLRRGPDTQYF	TGTGCCAGCCTCAGGAGGGGCCCAGATACGCAGTATTTT
NA	TRBV18	14	TRBJ2-5	TRBD1	CASSPAGTVETQYF	TGTGCCAGCTCACCGGCTGGGACAGTAGAGACCCAGTACTTC
NA	TRBV6-1	16	TRBJ2-1	NA	CASSERASSSYNEQFF	TGTGCCAGCAGTGAACGGGCGTCTAGCTCCTACAATGAGCAGTTCTTC
NA	TRBV28	11	TRBJ1-5	NA	CASSGKQPQHF	TGTGCCAGCAGCGGAAAACAGCCCCAGCATTTT
NA	TRBV27	14	TRBJ1-6	NA	CASSSGLEGSPLHF	TGTGCCAGCAGTTCGGGACTGGAGGGTTCACCCCTCCACTTT
NA	TRBV7-6	17	TRBJ2-1	NA	CASTSPTGTLYYNEQFF	TGTGCCAGCACCTCCCCCACCGGGACTTTATACTACAATGAGCAGTTCTTC
NA	TRBV30	15	TRBJ2-2	NA	CAWSVRRATTGELFF	TGTGCCTGGAGTGTACGCAGGGCGACCACCGGGGAGCTGTTTTTT
NA	TRBV7-9	14	TRBJ1-5	NA	CASSLETSNQPQHF	TGTGCCAGCAGCTTAGAGACCAGCAATCAGCCCCAGCATTTT
NA	TRBV7-3	16	TRBJ1-3	NA	CASSLRSGGSGNTIYF	TGTGCCAGCAGCTTAAGGAGCGGGGGCTCTGGAAACACCATATATTTT
NA	TRBV18	16	TRBJ2-7	NA	CASSPIARSTSYEQYF	TGTGCCAGCTCACCAATTGCGCGGTCGACTTCCTACGAGCAGTACTTC
NA	TRBV29-1	11	TRBJ2-3	NA	CSVFTTDTQYF	TGCAGCGTGTTCACCACAGATACGCAGTATTTT
NA	TRBV23-1	16	TRBJ2-7	NA	CASSLHTASTSSEQYF	TGCGCCAGCAGTCTACACACAGCCTCTACATCCTCAGAGCAGTACTTC
NA	TRBV4-1	15	TRBJ2-7	NA	CASNTPSDRIHEQYF	TGCGCCAGCAACACCCCTTCCGACAGGATACACGAGCAGTACTTC
NA	TRBV29-1	13	TRBJ1-1	NA	CSVVHGRNTEAFF	TGCAGCGTTGTTCATGGGAGAAACACTGAAGCTTTCTTT
NA	TRBV7-9	12	TRBJ2-1	TRBD2	CAGAGVYNEQFF	TGTGCAGGAGCGGGAGTTTACAATGAGCAGTTCTTC
NA	TRBV28	15	TRBJ2-5	TRBD1	CASSNPGTGLETQYF	TGTGCCAGCAGTAATCCCGGGACAGGGTTAGAGACCCAGTACTTC
NA	TRBV5-1	16	TRBJ2-7	NA	CASSLARGSYSYEQYF	TGCGCCAGCAGCTTGGCTCGGGGGTCCTACTCCTACGAGCAGTACTTC
NA	TRBV4-2	15	TRBJ1-1	TRBD1	CASSPFYRGNTEAFF	TGTGCCAGCAGCCCCTTTTACAGGGGAAATACTGAAGCTTTCTTT
NA	TRBV7-2	14	TRBJ2-7	TRBD1	CASSLGTGAHEQYF	TGTGCCAGCAGCTTAGGGACAGGGGCCCACGAGCAGTACTTC